A selection of T cell receptor beta chains follows, all from one sample in a study of blood T cell repertoires in COVID-19. The data were produced by immunoSEQ multiplex PCR, yet TCRdb's version contains in-frame clones alone and is incomplete. The sample includes approximately 180,000 clones, about 90% seen only once; the top ten take around 2.3%. Material for sequencing was peripheral blood. The receptors were sampled from a man aged 35 to 55 with active or convalescent COVID-19. Each CDR3 is given with its conserved first and last residue. Size values are once, few and many counts, or a class for expanded clones, and some rows have none.

j_call v_call clone_size cdr3_aa
TRBJ2-1 TRBV12-3/TRBV12-4 few CASSWSYDEQFF
TRBJ1-5 TRBV15 NA CATSRDRGTAKGPQHF
TRBJ2-1 TRBV5-1 few CASSLEGQSNEQFF
TRBJ1-2 TRBV27 NA CASSDAGGYGYTF
TRBJ2-1 TRBV7-3 NA CASSSMTSGGSTLNYNEQFF
TRBJ2-5 TRBV19 NA CASSIADSRVETQYF
TRBJ1-4 TRBV5-1 once CASSHGTAATNEKLFF
TRBJ1-1 TRBV13 NA CASSFRESSEAFF
TRBJ1-6 TRBV30 once CAWSVPNPGSYNSPLHF
TRBJ2-7 TRBV4-2 NA CASSQDIAAEQYF
TRBJ2-6 TRBV1 few CTSSPPGASGGLSGANVLTF
TRBJ2-7 TRBV5-1 few CASSYKPGGSGSYEQYF
TRBJ2-7 TRBV6-2/TRBV6-3 NA CASSYTQGAYYEQYF
TRBJ2-1 TRBV6-6 once CASSRDRGDEQFF
TRBJ2-1 TRBV12-3/TRBV12-4 NA CASTRGGSNEQFF